The clone carrying this T cell receptor (beta chain) has only a few counts. The data originate from a study of T-cell reconstitution after alpha-beta-depleted transplantation in children. The TCRbeta library was prepared with unique molecular identifiers. TCRdb re-called the PCR reads with MiXCR, one entry per CDR3 protein. The sample yields some 300,000 distinct CDR3 sequences, around 10% seen once. Germline-derived CDR1 and CDR2 are SGHNT and YYREEE (reference sequence). CDR3 length equals 14 residues. The V end lost 5 bases, the J end lost 4 bases, and 10 bases lay between the germline ends. The chain carries TRBV5-4 and TRBJ2-6; D ambiguous. The sequences come from PBMCs, collected before TCRalphabeta/CD19-depleted stem cell transplant. The source is a boy under two years old with acute myeloid leukemia, due to receive a stem cell transplant. The CDR3 protein is CASSREPGANVLTF. The CDR3 DNA reads as TGTGCCAGCAGTAGGGAACCCGGGGCCAACGTCCTGACTTTC.